The 17 T cell receptor beta chains presented below share a single source sample, sequenced in a study of T-cell memory formation after mild COVID-19. TCRdb reprocessed the 5' RACE reads with MiXCR, giving one entry per CDR3 protein. This sample has more than 350,000 distinct CDR3 sequences, with around 20% found just once. Sequences were obtained from PBMCs or a T cell subset sorted from them (not recorded which). All receptors derive from an adult woman who had mild COVID-19 (a few samples of this study predate the infection). Cell type and time point are not known.

The chain has TRBV6-1 and TRBJ2-1; D is uncertain. The CDR3 is 11 amino acids. Germline CDR1 is MNHNS and CDR2 is SASEGT. Trimming cost V 1 base and J 14 bases, with 9 bases left between them. The CDR3 sequence is CASSEDLRKFF. The CDR3 region has the DNA TGTGCCAGCAGTGAAGACTTAAGAAAGTTCTTC.

This clonotype was observed a few times. This chain joins TRBV27 and TRBJ2-2, with 12 bases matching TRBD1. This CDR3 contains 15 residues. Germline CDR1 MNHEY, CDR2 SMNVEV (reference sequence). V gave up 5 bases and J gave up 8 bases; unmatched junction bases: 6. DNA of the CDR3: TGTGCCAGCAGTCACCGGGACAGGGGGCGAGGGGAGCTGTTTTTT. Translation: CASSHRDRGRGELFF.

The chain links TRBV2 to TRBJ1-2; maybe TRBD1 (5 bases). V was pared by 6 bases and J by 0 bases, with 8 bases between. CDR1 is SNHLY, CDR2 FYNNEI, per germline. The length of the CDR3 is 13 residues. CDR3: CASRIGANYGYTF. The CDR3 DNA sequence: TGTGCCAGCAGAATAGGGGCTAACTATGGCTACACCTTC. The full variable domain, completed using reference TRBV2 and TRBJ1-2, is EPEVTQTPSHQVTQMGQEVILRCVPISNHLYFYWYRQILGQKVEFLVSFYNNEISEKSEIFDDQFSVERPDGSNFTLKIRSTKLEDSAMYFCASRIGANYGYTFGSGTRLTVV.

This clonotype was observed a handful of times. The V gene is TRBV7-2, the J gene TRBJ2-7, with D maybe TRBD1 (6 bases). Germline V gene lookup returns CDR1 SGHTA and CDR2 FQGNSA. Trimming cost V 5 bases and J 6 bases, with 14 bases left between them. This CDR3 region has 13 residues. The CDR3 DNA is TGTGCCAGCAGCCCCGGTTGGGGGCTCGAGCAGTACTTC. It specifies CASSPGWGLEQYF.

The table lists this clonotype with a few counts. V gene TRBV20-1 combines with J gene TRBJ2-2; D could derive from TRBD1 or TRBD2 (5 bases each). The V gene's germline CDR1 is DFQATT and CDR2 SNEGSKA (reference sequence). The CDR3 extends over 13 amino acids. The V and J ends lost 2 bases and 6 bases respectively, with 10 bases between them. CDR3 in amino acids: CSARRGAAGELFF. CDR3 nucleotides: TGCAGTGCTAGAAGGGGAGCTGCCGGGGAGCTGTTTTTT.

J is TRBJ2-1 and V is TRBV7-2; no reliable D call. V lost 4 bases, J lost 3 bases, and 10 bases lay in between. The CDR3 covers 14 residues. Germline V gene lookup returns CDR1 SGHTA and CDR2 FQGNSA. Here the CDR3 DNA reads TGTGCCAGCAGCTCCTCTTCGGGCTACAATGAGCAGTTCTTC. Translated: CASSSSSGYNEQFF.

The rearrangement uses TRBV5-1 and TRBJ2-3; D uncertain. The CDR3 runs to 13 residues. Germline lookup yields CDR1 SGHRS and CDR2 YFSETQ. With 1 base removed from V and 5 bases from J, the gap between germline ends came to 8 bases. The CDR3 loop is CASSLYVGDTQYF. DNA of the CDR3: TGCGCCAGCAGCTTGTACGTAGGAGATACGCAGTATTTT.

This clonotype has only one observation. The chain uses TRBV5-5 and TRBJ1-5, with 7 bases lining up with TRBD1. The germline CDR1 and CDR2 sequences are SGHKS and YYEKEE (reference sequence). This CDR3 is 18 amino acids long. With 4 bases clipped from V and 0 bases from J, the junction kept 13 bases outside the gene matches. The CDR3 loop reads CASSLDTGAFYSNQPQHF. CDR3 sequence (DNA): TGTGCCAGCAGCCTTGATACAGGGGCTTTTTATAGCAATCAGCCCCAGCATTTT.

This clonotype was counted a few times. The chain is built from TRBV5-1 and TRBJ2-2; D unresolved. The CDR3 extends over 14 amino acids. Trimming removed 3 bases from V and 3 bases from J, with 9 bases in between. The germline V gene has CDR1 SGHRS and CDR2 YFSETQ. DNA for the CDR3: TGCGCCAGCAGCTCACTTGGATACACCGGGGAGCTGTTTTTT. The encoded protein is CASSSLGYTGELFF.

This clonotype was observed at least ten times. The V and J genes are TRBV5-1 and TRBJ2-1; 7 nucleotides align to TRBD2. The V and J ends lost 0 bases and 4 bases, in that order; junction bases with no gene match: 10. The CDR3 is 17 amino acids. CDR1 SGHRS and CDR2 YFSETQ come from the germline V gene. CDR3 in DNA: TGCGCCAGCAGCTTGGAAGGTAGGCTAGCGGTGTACAATGAGCAGTTCTTC. Amino acid sequence: CASSLEGRLAVYNEQFF.

The chain has TRBV12-3 or TRBV12-4 and TRBJ1-5; D is ambiguous. The CDR3 is 14 residues long. Trimming shortened V by 2 bases and J by 15 bases, and 20 bases separated the two germline ends. The CDR3, as DNA: TGTGCCAGCAGTTTAACGGAGGGCCGGGAGCCAGGGCATTTT. It codes for CASSLTEGREPGHF.

This clonotype came up a few times. The chain couples TRBV5-1 to TRBJ2-7; TRBD1 matches 8 bases. This CDR3 comprises 16 residues. V was clipped by 0 bases and J by 5 bases; unmatched bases: 10. CDR1 and CDR2 from the germline V gene are SGHRS and YFSETQ. The CDR3 sequence: CASSLVVLTGVNEQYF. DNA for the CDR3: TGCGCCAGCAGCTTGGTGGTACTGACAGGGGTGAACGAGCAGTACTTC.

This clonotype appeared a few times. CDR3 residues: CATSDRTGYEQYF. The CDR3 DNA reads TGTGCCACCAGTGATCGGACAGGCTACGAGCAGTACTTC. The V and J genes are TRBV24-1 and TRBJ2-7, with TRBD1 matching 7 bases. The CDR3 is made up of 13 amino acids. The V gene end was trimmed by 3 bases and the J gene end by 3 bases; junction bases not matched to a gene: 1. Germline values: CDR1 KGHDR, CDR2 SFDVKD.

This rearrangement joins TRBV4-1 to TRBJ2-3, with 9 bases matching TRBD2. This CDR3 is 16 amino acids long. CDR1 and CDR2 from the germline V gene are MGHRA and YSYEKL. Germline trimming cut 1 base from V and 5 bases from J; bases unmatched to any gene: 7. CDR3 in amino acids: CASSQAGGGGLDTQYF. CDR3 nucleotide sequence: TGCGCCAGCAGCCAAGCCGGCGGGGGGGGATTAGATACGCAGTATTTT.

The gene calls are TRBV6-1 and TRBJ1-5, with D unresolved. The CDR3 has 14 residues. CDR1 and CDR2 from the germline V gene are MNHNS and SASEGT. V gave up 4 bases and J gave up 4 bases, with 11 bases separating them. The CDR3 DNA follows: TGTGCCAGCAGTGTCCAGGAGAGTAATCAGCCCCAGCATTTT. This sequence encodes CASSVQESNQPQHF.

In its sample, this clonotype was seen a few times. The genes are TRBV29-1 and TRBJ2-2, with TRBD1 matching over 7 bases. The CDR3 loop spans 14 amino acids. The V gene's germline CDR1 is SQVTM and CDR2 ANQGSEA. V lost 7 bases and J lost 0; bases outside the gene matches: 5. The CDR3 DNA follows: TGCAGCGCGGAAACAGGGGCGAACACCGGGGAGCTGTTTTTT. It codes for CSAETGANTGELFF.

The sample holds one count of this clonotype. The chain's CDR3 is CATSRRGGRNEQFF. DNA for the CDR3: TGTGCCACCAGCAGACGGGGGGGCCGGAATGAGCAGTTCTTC. The genes are TRBV15 and TRBJ2-1; 8 bases map to TRBD2. The germline CDR1 and CDR2 sequences are LNHNV and YYDKDF (reference sequence). With V trimmed by 2 bases and J by 7 bases, 4 bases remained unmatched. CDR3 length: 14 amino acids.